One sample yielded the 8 T cell receptor beta chains listed below, sequenced in a study of cytomegalovirus exposure and HLA in healthy donors. Method: immunoSEQ multiplex PCR; TCRdb's copy keeps in-frame clones and lacks some. The data show 200,000 to 250,000 clones, 90% to 95% seen once. The sequenced material came from PBMCs. The origin of the receptors is a woman between 18 and 29 years old in good health and CMV-seronegative.

This clone has only one observation. The V and J genes are TRBV28 and TRBJ2-3; 7 bases map to TRBD1. The CDR3 loop spans 15 amino acids. The germline gives CDR1 MDHEN, CDR2 SYDVKM. V shed 5 bases and J 0 bases; nucleotides not matched to a gene: 5. In DNA, the CDR3 is TGTGCCAGCAGTGGTGGACAGGCGAGCACAGATACGCAGTATTTT. Its protein is CASSGGQASTDTQYF.

The chain couples TRBV5-1 to TRBJ1-2, with 7 bases fitting TRBD1. Germline V gene data show CDR1 as SGHRS and CDR2 as YFSETQ. The CDR3 has 14 amino acids. J lost 3 bases, V lost 5 bases, and 7 bases had no gene match. The CDR3 DNA is TGCGCCAGCAGGAGACAGGGTGTAGACTATGGCTACACCTTC. Translation gives CASRRQGVDYGYTF.

The rearrangement joins TRBV11-2 to TRBJ1-1; the D gene is possibly TRBD1 (6 bases). Trimming removed 5 bases from V and 1 base from J, with 8 bases in between. The CDR3 has 13 amino acids. The germline gives CDR1 SGHAT, CDR2 FQNNGV. In nucleotides, the CDR3 is TGTGCCAGCAGCACCAGGGGGAACACTGAAGCTTTCTTT. It codes for CASSTRGNTEAFF.

V is TRBV11-2 and J is TRBJ2-2; 8 bases align to TRBD2. The CDR3 extends over 14 amino acids. The V gene end was trimmed by 6 bases and the J gene end by 5 bases; junction bases not matched to a gene: 5. Germline assignment: CDR1 SGHAT and CDR2 FQNNGV. CDR3 bases: TGTGCCAGCAGTGTAGCGGGAAATACCGGGGAGCTGTTTTTT. This codes for CASSVAGNTGELFF.

The chain couples TRBV6-6 to TRBJ1-1; possibly TRBD1 for D (6 bases). Between the trimmed V and J ends, which lost 6 bases and 3 bases, there was a span of 11 bases. Germline CDR1 and CDR2: MNHNY and SVGAGI (reference sequence). The CDR3 is 13 amino acids. The CDR3 DNA is TGTGCCAGCAGATCAGGGGTGGACACTGAAGCTTTCTTT. Translating gives CASRSGVDTEAFF.

The J gene is TRBJ2-3, the V gene TRBV7-6; tentatively, D is TRBD1 (6 bases). The CDR3 is made up of 15 amino acids. V dropped 3 bases and J dropped 3 bases, with 13 bases sitting between them. Germline V gene sequence: CDR1 SGHVS, CDR2 FNYEAQ. CDR3 sequence reads: CASSFAQGGTDTQYF. The DNA of the CDR3 is TGTGCCAGCAGCTTCGCACAGGGCGGGACAGATACGCAGTATTTT.

Only one count was recorded for this clone. The chain recombines TRBV6-5 with TRBJ1-2; TRBD1 aligns across 7 bases. The CDR3 loop spans 13 amino acids. Trimming cost V 5 bases and J 4 bases; bases outside gene matches: 4. Germline CDR1 and CDR2: MNHEY and SVGAGI. CDR3 residues: CASSRDSAYGYTF. CDR3 DNA: TGTGCCAGCAGTCGGGACAGCGCCTATGGCTACACCTTC.

J is TRBJ1-1 and V is TRBV10-1; 9 bases line up with TRBD1. The CDR3 runs 17 residues. J was trimmed by 6 bases and V by 0 bases; bases with no gene match: 11. Germline CDR1 is WNHNN and CDR2 is SYGVQD (reference sequence). CDR3 DNA: TGCGCCAGCAGTGAGTCGGGACAGGGTGGCCGGAGGGCTGAAGCTTTCTTT. It encodes CASSESGQGGRRAEAFF.